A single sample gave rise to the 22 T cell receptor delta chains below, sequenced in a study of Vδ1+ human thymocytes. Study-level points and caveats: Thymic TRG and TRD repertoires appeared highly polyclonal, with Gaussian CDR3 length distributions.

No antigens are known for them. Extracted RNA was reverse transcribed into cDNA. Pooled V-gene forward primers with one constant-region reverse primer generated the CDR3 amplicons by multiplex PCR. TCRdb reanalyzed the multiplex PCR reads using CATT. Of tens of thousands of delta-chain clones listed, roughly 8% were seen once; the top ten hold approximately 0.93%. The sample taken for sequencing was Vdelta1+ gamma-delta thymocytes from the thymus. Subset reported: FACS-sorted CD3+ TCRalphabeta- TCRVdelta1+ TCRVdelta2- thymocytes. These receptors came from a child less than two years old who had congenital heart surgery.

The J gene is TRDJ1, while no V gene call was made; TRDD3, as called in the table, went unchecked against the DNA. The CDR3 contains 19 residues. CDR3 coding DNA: TGTGCTCTTGGGGAAACACCTTCTCATATACTGGGGGCCACCGATAAACTCATCTTT. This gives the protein CALGETPSHILGATDKLIF.

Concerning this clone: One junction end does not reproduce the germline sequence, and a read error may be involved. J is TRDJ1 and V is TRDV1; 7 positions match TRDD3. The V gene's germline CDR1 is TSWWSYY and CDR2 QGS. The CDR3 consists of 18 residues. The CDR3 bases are TGTGCTCTTGGGGAACTAGCTGGGGGGCCCGCGTACACCGATAAGCTCATCTTT. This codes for CALGELAGGPAYTDKLIF.

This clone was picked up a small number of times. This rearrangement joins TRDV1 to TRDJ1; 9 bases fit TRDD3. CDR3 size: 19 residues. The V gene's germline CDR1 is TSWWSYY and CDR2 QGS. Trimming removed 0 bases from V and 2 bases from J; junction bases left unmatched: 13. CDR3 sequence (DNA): TGTGCTCTTGGGGAACTAAGGTGTTCGGACTGGGGGAGAACCGATAAACTCATCTTT. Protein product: CALGELRCSDWGRTDKLIF.

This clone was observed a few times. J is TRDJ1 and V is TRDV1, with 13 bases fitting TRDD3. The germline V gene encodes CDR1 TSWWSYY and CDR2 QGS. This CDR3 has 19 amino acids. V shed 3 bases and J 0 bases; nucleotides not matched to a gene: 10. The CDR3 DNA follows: TGTGCTCTTGGGGACCTCGGGACTGGGGGATACGAGTACACCGATAAACTCATCTTT. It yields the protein CALGDLGTGGYEYTDKLIF.

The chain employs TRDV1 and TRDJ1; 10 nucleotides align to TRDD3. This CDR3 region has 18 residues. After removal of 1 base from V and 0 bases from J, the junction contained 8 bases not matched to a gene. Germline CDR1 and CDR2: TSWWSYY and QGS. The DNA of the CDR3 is TGTGCTCTTGGGGAACCTGGGGGGATACGCCCGTACACCGATAAACTCATCTTT. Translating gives CALGEPGGIRPYTDKLIF.

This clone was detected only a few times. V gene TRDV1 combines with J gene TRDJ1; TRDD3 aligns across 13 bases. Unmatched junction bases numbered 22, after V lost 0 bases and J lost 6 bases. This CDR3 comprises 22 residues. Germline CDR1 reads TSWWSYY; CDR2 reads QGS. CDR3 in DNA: TGTGCTCTTGGGGAACTAGAGGGTGTTGTCCTCCCGTACTGGGGGATACGGCATAAACTCATCTTT. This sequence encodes CALGELEGVVLPYWGIRHKLIF.

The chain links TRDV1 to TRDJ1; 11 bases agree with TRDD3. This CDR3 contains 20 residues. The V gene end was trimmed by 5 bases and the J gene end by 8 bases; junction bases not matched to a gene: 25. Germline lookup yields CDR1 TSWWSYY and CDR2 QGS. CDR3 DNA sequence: TGTGCTCTTGGGCCCCGGCCTTCCCTCTACTGGGGGATAAGCTGGGGGAAACTCATCTTT. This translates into CALGPRPSLYWGISWGKLIF.

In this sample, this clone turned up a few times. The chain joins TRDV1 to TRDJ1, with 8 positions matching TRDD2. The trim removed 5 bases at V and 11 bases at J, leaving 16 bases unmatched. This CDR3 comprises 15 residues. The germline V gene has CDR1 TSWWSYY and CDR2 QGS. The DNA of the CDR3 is TGTGCTCTTGGGAAGGCTTCCTACGGGGTTCCGCGGCTCATCTTT. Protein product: CALGKASYGVPRLIF.

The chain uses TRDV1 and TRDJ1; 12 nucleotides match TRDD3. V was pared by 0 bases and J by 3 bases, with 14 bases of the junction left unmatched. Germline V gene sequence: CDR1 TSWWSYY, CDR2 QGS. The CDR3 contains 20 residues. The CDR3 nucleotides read TGTGCTCTTGGGGAACTTATCCCCGTACTGGGGGATACCTTAGCCGATAAACTCATCTTT. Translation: CALGELIPVLGDTLADKLIF.

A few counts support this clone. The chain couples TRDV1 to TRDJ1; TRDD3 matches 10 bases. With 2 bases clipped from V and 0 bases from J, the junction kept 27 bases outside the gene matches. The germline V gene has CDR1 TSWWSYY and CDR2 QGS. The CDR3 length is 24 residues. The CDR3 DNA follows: TGTGCTCTTGGGGAAATTATAGGGATCTTCTCCCGTACTGGGGGATCATCGTACACCGATAAACTCATCTTT. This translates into CALGEIIGIFSRTGGSSYTDKLIF.

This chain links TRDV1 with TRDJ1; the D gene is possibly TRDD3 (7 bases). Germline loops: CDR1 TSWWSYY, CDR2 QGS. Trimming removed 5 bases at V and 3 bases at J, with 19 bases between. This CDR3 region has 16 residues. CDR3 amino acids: CALGPSSCGIPDKLIF. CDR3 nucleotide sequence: TGTGCTCTTGGGCCTTCTTCCTGCGGGATACCCGATAAACTCATCTTT.

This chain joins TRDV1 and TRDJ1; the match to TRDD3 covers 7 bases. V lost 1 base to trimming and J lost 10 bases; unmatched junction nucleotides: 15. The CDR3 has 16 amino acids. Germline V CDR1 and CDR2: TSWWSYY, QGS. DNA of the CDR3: TGTGCTCTTGGGGAACCGCGAGACTGGGGCACTATAGGACTCATCTTT. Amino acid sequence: CALGEPRDWGTIGLIF.

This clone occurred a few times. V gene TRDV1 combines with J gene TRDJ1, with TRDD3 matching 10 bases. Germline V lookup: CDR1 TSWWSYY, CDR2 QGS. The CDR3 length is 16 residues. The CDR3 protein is CALWRLLGDHTDKLIF. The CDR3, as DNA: TGTGCCCTTTGGAGGTTACTGGGGGATCACACCGATAAACTCATCTTT.

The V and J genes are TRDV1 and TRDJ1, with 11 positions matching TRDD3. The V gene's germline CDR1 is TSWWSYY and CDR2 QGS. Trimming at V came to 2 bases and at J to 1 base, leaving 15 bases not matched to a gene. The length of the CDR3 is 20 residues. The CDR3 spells CALGECAYWGIIEGTDKLIF. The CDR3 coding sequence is TGTGCTCTTGGGGAATGCGCGTACTGGGGGATAATAGAGGGCACCGATAAACTCATCTTT.

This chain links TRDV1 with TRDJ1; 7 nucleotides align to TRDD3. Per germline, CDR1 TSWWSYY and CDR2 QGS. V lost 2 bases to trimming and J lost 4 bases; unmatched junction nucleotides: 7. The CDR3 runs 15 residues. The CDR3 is CALGEVLGYGDKLIF. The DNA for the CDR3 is TGTGCTCTTGGGGAAGTACTGGGGTATGGCGATAAACTCATCTTT.

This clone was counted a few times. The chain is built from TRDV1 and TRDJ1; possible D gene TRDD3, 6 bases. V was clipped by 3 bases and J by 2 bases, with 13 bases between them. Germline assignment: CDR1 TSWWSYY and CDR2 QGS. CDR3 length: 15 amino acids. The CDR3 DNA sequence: TGTGCTCTTGGGGATGCTCCTGGGGTTACCGATAAACTCATCTTT. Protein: CALGDAPGVTDKLIF.

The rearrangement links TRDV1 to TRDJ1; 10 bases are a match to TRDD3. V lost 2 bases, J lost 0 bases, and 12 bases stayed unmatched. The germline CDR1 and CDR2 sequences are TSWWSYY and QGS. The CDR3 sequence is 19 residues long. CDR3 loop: CALGESPVGDTLNTDKLIF. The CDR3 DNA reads TGTGCTCTTGGGGAAAGTCCCGTGGGGGATACCCTAAACACCGATAAACTCATCTTT.

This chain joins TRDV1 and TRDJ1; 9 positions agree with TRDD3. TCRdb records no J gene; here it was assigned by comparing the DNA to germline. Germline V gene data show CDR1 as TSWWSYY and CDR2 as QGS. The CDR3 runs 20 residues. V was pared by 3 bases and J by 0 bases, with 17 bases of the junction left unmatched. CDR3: CALGEPVPLGIRLYTDKLIF. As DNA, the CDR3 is TGTGCTCTTGGGGAGCCCGTGCCACTGGGGATACGCTTGTACACCGATAAACTCATCTTT.

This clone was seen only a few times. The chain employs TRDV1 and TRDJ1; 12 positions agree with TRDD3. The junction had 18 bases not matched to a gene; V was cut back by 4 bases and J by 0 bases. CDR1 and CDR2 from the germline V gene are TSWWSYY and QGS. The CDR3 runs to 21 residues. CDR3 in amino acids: CALGGKAPYWGIHDYTDKLIF. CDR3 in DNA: TGTGCTCTTGGGGGAAAGGCGCCGTACTGGGGGATACATGACTACACCGATAAACTCATCTTT.

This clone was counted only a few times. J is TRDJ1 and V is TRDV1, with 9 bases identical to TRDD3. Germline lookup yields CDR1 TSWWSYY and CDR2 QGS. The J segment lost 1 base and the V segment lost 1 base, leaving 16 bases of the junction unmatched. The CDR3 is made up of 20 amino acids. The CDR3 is CALGEPDMRYWGTPTDKLIF. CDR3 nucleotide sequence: TGTGCTCTTGGGGAACCCGATATGCGCTACTGGGGGACGCCCACCGATAAACTCATCTTT.

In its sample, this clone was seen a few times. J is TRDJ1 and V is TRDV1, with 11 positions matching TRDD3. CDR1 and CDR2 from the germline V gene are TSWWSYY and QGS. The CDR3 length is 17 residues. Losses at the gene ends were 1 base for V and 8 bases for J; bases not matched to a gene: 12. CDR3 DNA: TGTGCTCTTGGGGAACCCCCAGTACTGGGGGATATGATAAAACTCATCTTT. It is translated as CALGEPPVLGDMIKLIF.

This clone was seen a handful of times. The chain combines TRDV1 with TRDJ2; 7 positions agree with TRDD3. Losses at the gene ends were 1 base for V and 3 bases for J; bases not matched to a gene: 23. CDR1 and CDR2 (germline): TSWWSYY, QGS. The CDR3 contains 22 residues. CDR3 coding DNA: TGTGCTCTTGGGGAACGTCTCTGGGATACTGGATGGGGGACGAACCTGACAGCACAACTCTTCTTT. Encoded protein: CALGERLWDTGWGTNLTAQLFF.